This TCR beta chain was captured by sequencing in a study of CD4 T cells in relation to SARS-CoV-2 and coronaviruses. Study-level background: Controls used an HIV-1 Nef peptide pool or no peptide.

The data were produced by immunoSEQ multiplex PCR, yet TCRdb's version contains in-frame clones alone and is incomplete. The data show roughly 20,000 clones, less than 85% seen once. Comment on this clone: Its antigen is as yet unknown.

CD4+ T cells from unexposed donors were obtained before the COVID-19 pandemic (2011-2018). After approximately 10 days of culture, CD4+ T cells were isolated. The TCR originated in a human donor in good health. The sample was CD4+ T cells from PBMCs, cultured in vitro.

The CDR3 reads CASSIDPGRRFNYGYTF. CDR3 DNA sequence: TGTGCCAGTAGTATAGACCCGGGCCGCCGGTTTAACTATGGCTACACCTTC. The chain joins TRBV19 to TRBJ1-2; D unresolved. The CDR3 is made up of 17 amino acids. The V gene lost 0 bases and the J gene lost 1 base, with 15 bases spanning the gap. Germline V gene data show CDR1 as LNHDA and CDR2 as SQIVND (reference sequence). The full variable domain, with the rest looked up from reference TRBV19 and TRBJ1-2, is DGGITQSPKYLFRKEGQNVTLSCEQNLNHDAMYWYRQDPGQGLRLIYYSQIVNDFQKGDIAEGYSVSREKKESFPLTVTSAQKNPTAFYLCASSIDPGRRFNYGYTFGSGTRLTVV.